Presented here are 28 T cell receptor beta chains from one specimen sequenced in a study of chemoradiotherapy in HPV16-positive cancers. Data came from immunoSEQ multiplex PCR; TCRdb stores just in-frame clones and leaves some out. The table lists under 6,500 clones, 70% to 85% of them singletons. This specimen was tumor tissue, taken from a patient who underwent chemoradiotherapy. The receptors stem from a human donor with HPV-associated anogenital cancer.

V and J are TRBV7-3 and TRBJ2-7, with no clear D. Trimming removed 5 bases from V and 1 base from J, with 9 bases in between. The CDR3 consists of 13 residues. Germline V gene data show CDR1 as SGHTA and CDR2 as FQGTGA. DNA of the CDR3: TGTGCCAGCAGCCACGGGCCTTCCTACGAGCAGTACTTC. Translating it yields CASSHGPSYEQYF.

CDR3 residues: CASKGQHSYEQYF. CDR3 DNA sequence: TGCGCCAGCAAAGGACAGCACTCCTACGAGCAGTACTTC. The chain joins TRBV10-1 to TRBJ2-7, with a weak D call TRBD1 (6 bases). The CDR3 is 13 amino acids. V gave up 7 bases and J gave up 0 bases, with 10 bases separating them. Germline lookup yields CDR1 WNHNN and CDR2 SYGVQD (reference sequence).

The rearrangement uses TRBV28 and TRBJ1-6, with D hard to call. CDR3 length: 13 residues. The V end lost 6 bases, the J end lost 7 bases, and 10 bases lay between the germline ends. From germline, CDR1 is MDHEN and CDR2 SYDVKM. The CDR3 DNA follows: TGTGCCAGCAGCTGGGCGGGGAATTCACCCCTCCACTTT. It yields the protein CASSWAGNSPLHF. Supplemented by reference TRBV28 and TRBJ1-6, the full variable domain reads DVKVTQSSRYLVKRTGEKVFLECVQDMDHENMFWYRQDPGLGLRLIYFSYDVKMKEKGDIPEGYSVSREKKERFSLILESASTNQTSMYLCASSWAGNSPLHFGNGTRLTVT.

The CDR3 coding sequence is TGTGCCAGCAGCTTTGGGGGAAGCACAGATACGCAGTATTTT. Its translation: CASSFGGSTDTQYF. The chain joins TRBV5-4 to TRBJ2-3; D might be TRBD1 or TRBD2, each matching 5 bases. Germline values: CDR1 SGHNT, CDR2 YYREEE (reference sequence). V was shortened by 2 bases and J by 0 bases, with 7 bases between the two germline ends. The CDR3 is 14 amino acids.

This clone was counted a few times. V usage is TRBV28 and J usage is TRBJ1-1; 10 positions match TRBD1. The CDR3 has 15 amino acids. CDR1 and CDR2 from the germline V gene are MDHEN and SYDVKM. Trimming at V came to 11 bases and at J to 1 base, leaving 10 bases not matched to a gene. CDR3 nucleotides: TGTGCCGCGACGGAATGGGACAGGGGGAACACTGAAGCTTTCTTT. This translates into CAATEWDRGNTEAFF.

The rearrangement joins TRBV6-4 to TRBJ2-3; the match to TRBD2 covers 11 bases. This CDR3 is built from 16 residues. V shed 0 bases, J shed 1 base, and the junction held 0 bases outside the gene matches. Germline CDR1 is MRHNA and CDR2 is SNTAGT. CDR3 in amino acids: CASSDSSGGGTDTQYF. CDR3 DNA: TGTGCCAGCAGTGACTCTAGCGGGGGGGGCACAGATACGCAGTATTTT.

The chain combines TRBV9 with TRBJ2-1; D not certain. CDR1 and CDR2 from the germline V gene are SGDLS and YYNGEE. V lost 0 bases and J lost 0, with 7 bases in between. CDR3 length: 15 amino acids. The CDR3 DNA reads TGTGCCAGCAGCGTAGCGACGAGCTCCTACAATGAGCAGTTCTTC. It translates to CASSVATSSYNEQFF. Drawing the rest from reference TRBV9 and TRBJ2-1, the complete variable domain is DSGVTQTPKHLITATGQRVTLRCSPRSGDLSVYWYQQSLDQGLQFLIQYYNGEERAKGNILERFSAQQFPDLHSELNLSSLELGDSALYFCASSVATSSYNEQFFGPGTRLTVL.

This clone was counted only a few times. The rearrangement links TRBV7-9 to TRBJ1-2; D remains ambiguous. The germline V gene encodes CDR1 SEHNR and CDR2 FQNEAQ (reference sequence). The CDR3 consists of 13 residues. Trimming removed 3 bases at V and 7 bases at J, with 12 bases between. CDR3 protein: CASSFDGFRGYTF. The CDR3, as DNA: TGTGCCAGCAGCTTCGACGGGTTTCGTGGCTACACCTTC.

The J gene is TRBJ2-5, the V gene TRBV10-2; TRBD1 matches at 8 bases. Germline V lookup: CDR1 WSHSY, CDR2 SAAADI. The length of the CDR3 is 15 residues. Germline trimming cut 3 bases from V and 6 bases from J; bases unmatched to any gene: 9. The chain's CDR3 is CASSEYGTGLQTQYF. CDR3 coding DNA: TGCGCCAGCAGTGAATATGGGACAGGTTTACAGACCCAGTACTTC.

This sequence joins TRBV5-1 and TRBJ2-7; 11 bases line up with TRBD2. This CDR3 has 18 residues. The germline V gene has CDR1 SGHRS and CDR2 YFSETQ. The V segment lost 5 bases and the J segment 1 base; nucleotides outside the gene matches: 14. The CDR3 DNA is TGCGCCAGCAGTAAAGAGTTTAGCGGGGGGGCCAATTCCTACGAGCAGTACTTC. The encoded protein is CASSKEFSGGANSYEQYF.

This clone was found once. The chain recombines TRBV30 with TRBJ2-1, with 11 bases matching TRBD2. The CDR3 length is 13 residues. The germline V gene has CDR1 GTSNPN and CDR2 SVGIG (reference sequence). Trimming removed 5 bases from V and 10 bases from J; junction bases left unmatched: 7. CDR3 coding DNA: TGTGCCTGGGGTAGCGGGAGGGCCAGGGAGCAGTTCTTC. As protein: CAWGSGRAREQFF. Complete variable domain (other parts from reference TRBV30 and TRBJ2-1): SQTIHQWPATLVQPVGSPLSLECTVEGTSNPNLYWYRQAAGRGLQLLFYSVGIGQISSEVPQNLSASRPQDRQFILSSKKLLLSDSGFYLCAWGSGRAREQFFGPGTRLTVL.

The chain recombines TRBV11-2 with TRBJ2-5, with TRBD2 matching over 14 bases. Trimming took 3 bases from V and 4 from J; bases not matched to a gene: 7. The CDR3 has 17 amino acids. The germline gives CDR1 SGHAT, CDR2 FQNNGV. This CDR3 reads CASSLGGLAGAGETQYF. The CDR3 DNA reads as TGTGCCAGCAGCTTGGGGGGACTAGCGGGAGCAGGAGAGACCCAGTACTTC.

About this clone: The junction does not match germline at one end; this may be a read error. The rearrangement links TRBV7-7 to TRBJ2-3, with 7 nucleotides matching TRBD1. The germline gives CDR1 SSHAT, CDR2 FNYEAQ (reference sequence). This CDR3 contains 15 residues. CDR3 bases: TGTGCTAGCAGCGCTCGACAGGGCCCCACAGATACGCAGTATTTT. As protein: CASSARQGPTDTQYF.

The chain carries TRBV10-3 and TRBJ1-1; TRBD1 aligns across 8 bases. The CDR3 is 13 residues long. V gave up 10 bases and J gave up 1 base; unmatched junction bases: 5. CDR1 is ENHRY and CDR2 is SYGVKD in the germline V gene. CDR3 loop: CATKQGENTEAFF. As DNA, the CDR3 is TGTGCCACAAAACAGGGGGAGAACACTGAAGCTTTCTTT.

V and J are TRBV5-1 and TRBJ2-1, with 15 bases matching TRBD2. Germline CDR1 SGHRS, CDR2 YFSETQ. The CDR3 contains 16 residues. Unmatched junction bases numbered 7, after V lost 4 bases and J lost 8 bases. The CDR3 loop reads CASSAGTSGGLDEQFF. The CDR3 region has the DNA TGCGCCAGCAGCGCCGGGACTAGCGGGGGGTTGGATGAGCAGTTCTTC.

This clone was seen a few times. This chain uses TRBV9 with TRBJ2-5; 8 nucleotides match TRBD2. This CDR3 has 18 amino acids. Looked up from germline, CDR1 is SGDLS and CDR2 is YYNGEE. V was clipped by 0 bases and J by 5 bases; unmatched bases: 15. CDR3 region: CASSVDGGSGGPEETQYF. The CDR3 DNA reads TGTGCCAGCAGCGTAGATGGGGGATCGGGGGGGCCAGAGGAGACCCAGTACTTC.

The chain employs TRBV25-1 and TRBJ2-7, with D perhaps matching TRBD1 (6 bases). The germline V gene encodes CDR1 MGHDK and CDR2 SYGVNS. This CDR3 has 15 residues. V lost 0 bases and J lost 2, with 11 bases in between. The CDR3 is CASSEYGGHPYEQYF. The CDR3 nucleotides read TGTGCCAGCAGTGAATATGGGGGACACCCCTACGAGCAGTACTTC.

This clone was found a few times. This sequence joins TRBV4-1 and TRBJ1-2, with D unclear. Germline CDR1 reads MGHRA; CDR2 reads YSYEKL. The V and J ends lost 0 bases and 7 bases respectively, with 12 bases between them. The CDR3 loop spans 14 amino acids. The CDR3 here is CASSQDPQVGGYTF. The CDR3 nucleotides are TGCGCCAGCAGCCAAGATCCCCAAGTCGGTGGCTACACCTTC.

The V call is TRBV5-6, the J call TRBJ2-1, with a possible D match to TRBD2 (5 bases). Trimming removed 4 bases at V and 2 bases at J, with 16 bases between. CDR3 size: 16 residues. CDR1 and CDR2 from the germline V gene are SGHDT and YYEEEE. DNA for the CDR3: TGTGCCAGCAGCCTTGAGGTGGGAGTGGCCTACAATGAGCAGTTCTTC. Residues: CASSLEVGVAYNEQFF.

This clone has only a few counts. At one boundary the junction diverges from the germline segment, which might be a read error. The V gene is TRBV7-7, the J gene TRBJ2-1; 9 nucleotides agree with TRBD2. From germline, CDR1 is SSHAT and CDR2 FNYEAQ (reference sequence). This CDR3 spans 16 amino acids. In DNA, the CDR3 is TGTGCTAGCAGCTTAGGGGGTAGCGGGAGTCACAATGAGCAGTTCTTC. Amino acids: CASSLGGSGSHNEQFF.

V and J are TRBV7-3 and TRBJ1-6; TRBD1 matches 7 bases. The CDR3 contains 15 residues. With 6 bases clipped from V and 6 bases from J, the junction kept 8 bases outside the gene matches. Germline CDR1 and CDR2: SGHTA and FQGTGA. The DNA for the CDR3 is TGTGCCAGCAGTCGGTGGGGACAGCGTAATTCACCCCTCCACTTT. It codes for CASSRWGQRNSPLHF.

The rearrangement uses TRBV6-1 and TRBJ1-2; TRBD1 aligns across 10 bases. J was trimmed by 4 bases and V by 8 bases; bases with no gene match: 4. Per germline, CDR1 MNHNS and CDR2 SASEGT. The CDR3 length is 13 residues. The CDR3 bases are TGTGCCAGCCGGGACAGGGGTATCTATGGCTACACCTTC. Residues: CASRDRGIYGYTF.

The chain combines TRBV5-1 with TRBJ2-3; TRBD2 matches at 7 bases. The V segment lost 2 bases and the J segment 0 bases; nucleotides outside the gene matches: 6. The CDR3 consists of 16 residues. Germline V gene sequence: CDR1 SGHRS, CDR2 YFSETQ. Here the CDR3 DNA reads TGCGCCAGCAGCTTAATCTCTAGCGGAAGCACAGATACGCAGTATTTT. Protein: CASSLISSGSTDTQYF.

The J gene is TRBJ1-5, the V gene TRBV28; a possible D gene is TRBD1 (6 bases). Trimming left V 6 bases short and J 3 bases short, with 9 bases between. Germline V gene sequence: CDR1 MDHEN, CDR2 SYDVKM. The CDR3 is 13 residues long. The CDR3: CASSTGLNQPQHF. The CDR3 region has the DNA TGTGCCAGCAGCACAGGGCTCAATCAGCCCCAGCATTTT.

The chain joins TRBV29-1 to TRBJ2-1, with D perhaps assigned TRBD1 or TRBD2 (5 bases each). Trimming shortened V by 6 bases and J by 0 bases, and 21 bases separated the two germline ends. The CDR3 spans 17 residues. Per germline, CDR1 SQVTM and CDR2 ANQGSEA. The CDR3 bases are TGCAGCGTCGATCGAGGACAACGGAGCGGCTCCTACAATGAGCAGTTCTTC. Its protein product is CSVDRGQRSGSYNEQFF.

The chain carries TRBV5-1 and TRBJ2-7; D unresolved. Germline V gene lookup returns CDR1 SGHRS and CDR2 YFSETQ. The CDR3 consists of 13 residues. V was cut by 4 bases and J by 4 bases, with 12 bases left in between. In DNA, the CDR3 is TGCGCCAGCAGCCCTTCCATGAGATACGAGCAGTACTTC. This translates into CASSPSMRYEQYF.

The chain couples TRBV18 to TRBJ1-3; unclear D gene. The CDR3 contains 16 residues. V lost 6 bases and J lost 4, with 19 bases in between. Looked up from germline, CDR1 is KGHSH and CDR2 is LQKENI. The DNA of the CDR3 is TGTGCCAGCTCCCCGTCGAGTAGGGCAGACGGAAACACCATATATTTT. Translation: CASSPSSRADGNTIYF.

CDR3 sequence: CASRGDGDSGANVLTF. The CDR3 DNA reads TGTGCCAGCAGGGGGGACGGAGACTCTGGGGCCAACGTCCTGACTTTC. The chain couples TRBV28 to TRBJ2-6; TRBD1 or TRBD2 may be the D gene (5 bases each). Trimming pared 6 bases from V and 0 bases from J, leaving 12 bases between. Germline V CDR1 and CDR2: MDHEN, SYDVKM. CDR3 length equals 16 residues.